This T cell receptor (beta chain) was documented in a study of cytomegalovirus exposure and HLA in healthy donors. As to this clone: Its antigen is currently unknown.

Regarding the study as a whole: Productive rates of about 90% or about 30% were seen for most TCR beta V segments in an earlier analysis. Roughly uniform depth of sequencing across donors was assumed in presence/absence analyses.

PCR primers comprised 60 Vbeta and 13 Jbeta primers. Data came from immunoSEQ multiplex PCR; TCRdb stores just in-frame clones and leaves some out. Its table lists around 63,000 clones. Germline CDR1 MNHEY, CDR2 SMNVEV (reference sequence). CDR3 size: 14 residues. The V gene lost 2 bases and the J gene lost 2 bases, with 9 bases spanning the gap. Sequenced sample: PBMCs. The TCR sequence derives from a woman under 40 in good health and CMV-seronegative. This chain links TRBV27 with TRBJ1-1, with D possibly TRBD1 on 5 matching bases. The CDR3 nucleotides read TGTGCCAGCAGTTTAATCGGGGGTAACACTGAAGCTTTCTTT. It specifies CASSLIGGNTEAFF.